Listed here are 25 T cell receptor beta chains from one sample, sequenced in a study of T-cell memory formation after mild COVID-19. MiXCR, applied by TCRdb to the 5' RACE reads, yields one record per CDR3 protein. The sample shows 25,000 or so distinct CDR3 sequences, around 6.8% of them seen only once. The sample comprised PBMCs or a T cell subset sorted from them (not recorded which). The receptors shown here come from an adult woman who had mild COVID-19 (a few samples of this study predate the infection). Cell type and time point are not known.

This clonotype was found many times. The V and J genes are TRBV12-3 or TRBV12-4 and TRBJ2-5, with D perhaps assigned TRBD1 or TRBD2 (6 bases each). Trimming cost V 2 bases and J 10 bases, with 11 bases left between them. The CDR3 is 12 residues long. Here the CDR3 reads CASSLSGGGQYF. The CDR3 nucleotides are TGTGCCAGCAGTTTATCAGGAGGGGGCCAGTACTTC.

This clonotype was found many times. V is TRBV6-1 and J is TRBJ2-3; possible D gene TRBD2, 6 bases. Germline V gene lookup returns CDR1 MNHNS and CDR2 SASEGT. V was pared by 4 bases and J by 1 base, with 12 bases between. The CDR3 contains 15 residues. The CDR3 loop reads CASSANQRGTDTQYF. In DNA form, the CDR3 reads TGTGCCAGCAGTGCGAACCAGCGGGGCACAGATACGCAGTATTTT.

This clonotype was observed at least ten times. This sequence joins TRBV20-1 and TRBJ2-5; TRBD1 is a possible D gene (6 bases). The CDR3 covers 12 residues. Germline loops: CDR1 DFQATT, CDR2 SNEGSKA (reference sequence). V was cut by 3 bases and J by 5 bases, with 10 bases left in between. The CDR3 nucleotides read TGCAGTGCTAGTGACAGGAGGGAGACCCAGTACTTC. Its protein is CSASDRRETQYF.

This clonotype was detected ten times or more. J is TRBJ2-2 and V is TRBV5-1; no clear D. Deletions cut 1 base from V and 0 bases from J, with 10 bases between. Germline values: CDR1 SGHRS, CDR2 YFSETQ. CDR3 size: 16 residues. CDR3 in DNA: TGCGCCAGCAGCTTGTTTGGCGGTGCGAACACCGGGGAGCTGTTTTTT. Translating it yields CASSLFGGANTGELFF.

The table lists this clonotype with many counts. V gene TRBV27 combines with J gene TRBJ2-3; D is undetermined. The CDR3 totals 14 residues. With 2 bases removed from V and 3 bases from J, the gap between germline ends came to 9 bases. Germline CDR1 and CDR2: MNHEY and SMNVEV (reference sequence). The CDR3, as DNA: TGTGCCAGCAGTTTAAATTCTCAGACAGATACGCAGTATTTT. Translation gives CASSLNSQTDTQYF.

This clonotype was recorded many times. The V and J genes are TRBV5-1 and TRBJ2-1; a weak D match, TRBD2 (6 bases). There are 15 residues in the CDR3. V gave up 0 bases and J gave up 7 bases, with 14 bases separating them. CDR1 is SGHRS, CDR2 YFSETQ, per germline. CDR3: CASSLGVPRGNEQFF. CDR3 DNA: TGCGCCAGCAGCTTGGGAGTCCCCCGGGGGAATGAGCAGTTCTTC.

This sequence joins TRBV11-3 and TRBJ1-1, with no clear D. V lost 4 bases, J lost 5 bases, and 35 bases lay in between. CDR1 SGHNT and CDR2 YENEEA come from the germline V gene. This CDR3 contains 21 residues. The DNA of the CDR3 is TGTGCCAGCAGCTCCCCGACCGGGTCCCAAGTTAGAAAACAAAGGTGGACTGAAGCTTTCTTT. This codes for CASSSPTGSQVRKQRWTEAFF. Based on the CDR3 plus reference TRBV11-3 and TRBJ1-1, the full variable domain is EAGVVQSPRYKIIEKKQPVAFWCNPISGHNTLYWYLQNLGQGPELLIRYENEEAVDDSQLPKDRFSAERLKGVDSTLKIQPAELGDSAVYLCASSSPTGSQVRKQRWTEAFFGQGTRLTVV.

Many counts were recorded for this clonotype. The V and J genes are TRBV19 and TRBJ1-1; no reliable D call. V dropped 4 bases and J dropped 2 bases, with 8 bases sitting between them. The CDR3 extends over 13 amino acids. Germline CDR1 is LNHDA and CDR2 is SQIVND (reference sequence). The CDR3 sequence is CASSTGVNTEAFF. CDR3 DNA: TGTGCCAGTAGTACCGGCGTCAACACTGAAGCTTTCTTT.

This clonotype was seen ten or more times. The V gene is TRBV7-9, the J gene TRBJ1-2; D perhaps matches TRBD1 (5 bases). Germline CDR1 and CDR2: SEHNR and FQNEAQ (reference sequence). The CDR3 spans 13 residues. Trimming cost V 5 bases and J 3 bases, with 10 bases left between them. CDR3 sequence: CASSVDTYYGYTF. Written as DNA, the CDR3 is TGTGCCAGCAGCGTGGACACCTACTATGGCTACACCTTC.

This clonotype was counted ten times or more. The V gene is TRBV29-1, the J gene TRBJ2-1, with 8 bases that match TRBD1. Germline V lookup: CDR1 SQVTM, CDR2 ANQGSEA. The CDR3 totals 18 residues. The ends lost 7 bases at V and 2 bases at J; junction bases unmatched: 19. The CDR3 here is CSASAGTGPHLTYNEQFF. The CDR3 DNA is TGCAGCGCCTCTGCCGGGACAGGCCCCCATCTGACCTACAATGAGCAGTTCTTC.

The sample holds a few counts of this clonotype. The chain carries TRBV9 and TRBJ2-5, with D perhaps TRBD2 (5 bases). Trimming cost V 3 bases and J 3 bases, with 21 bases left between them. Germline assignment: CDR1 SGDLS and CDR2 YYNGEE. The CDR3 consists of 17 residues. CDR3 in amino acids: CASSGALRPAGEETQYF. CDR3 bases: TGTGCCAGCAGCGGAGCCCTCCGCCCCGCGGGTGAAGAGACCCAGTACTTC.

The rearrangement links TRBV7-9 to TRBJ1-2; perhaps TRBD1 as D (5 bases). Germline loops: CDR1 SEHNR, CDR2 FQNEAQ (reference sequence). CDR3 length: 14 amino acids. The ends were cut back, 6 bases at V and 0 bases at J, with 11 bases in the middle. CDR3: CASSDLTANYGYTF. CDR3 bases: TGTGCCAGCAGTGACTTGACAGCTAACTATGGCTACACCTTC.

The chain has TRBV9 and TRBJ2-7; D perhaps matches TRBD1 (6 bases). V dropped 3 bases and J dropped 3 bases, with 13 bases sitting between them. The CDR3 consists of 14 residues. Germline CDR1 is SGDLS and CDR2 is YYNGEE. CDR3 nucleotides: TGTGCCAGCAGCGAACAGGGTAGTAGCTACGAGCAGTACTTC. Translating it yields CASSEQGSSYEQYF.

There are many counts of this clonotype. The chain links TRBV4-1 to TRBJ2-6; D perhaps matches TRBD1 (5 bases). Germline V gene data show CDR1 as MGHRA and CDR2 as YSYEKL. The germline V and J ends were trimmed by 1 base and 1 base, with 20 bases remaining between them. This CDR3 contains 20 residues. For the CDR3, the DNA is TGCGCCAGCAGCCAAGTAGGGAAGACAGACGGGTTGTCTGGGGCCAACGTCCTGACTTTC. Its protein is CASSQVGKTDGLSGANVLTF.

The chain is built from TRBV6-2 or TRBV6-3 and TRBJ2-5; 7 nucleotides align to TRBD2. This CDR3 has 17 amino acids. V gave up 0 bases and J gave up 4 bases; unmatched junction bases: 11. Germline-derived CDR1 and CDR2 are MNHEY and SVGEGT. Here the CDR3 DNA reads TGTGCCAGCAGTTACTCACCGGGCAAGACTAGCCGAGAGACCCAGTACTTC. Its translation is CASSYSPGKTSRETQYF.

This clonotype was observed many times. The rearrangement uses TRBV7-6 and TRBJ2-2; a possible D gene is TRBD1 (6 bases). Trimming took off 2 bases at V and 2 bases at J, with 12 bases between the two ends. The CDR3 is made up of 16 amino acids. Germline V CDR1 and CDR2: SGHVS, FNYEAQ. CDR3: CASSLFSGGNTGELFF. In DNA, the CDR3 is TGTGCCAGCAGCTTATTTAGTGGGGGCAACACCGGGGAGCTGTTTTTT.

In its sample, this clonotype was seen many times. The CDR3 region is CASSQVSAKKGNTGELFF. CDR3 nucleotide sequence: TGCGCCAGCAGCCAAGTTTCAGCGAAGAAAGGGAACACCGGGGAGCTGTTTTTT. The chain links TRBV4-1 to TRBJ2-2; D remains unclear. Germline lookup yields CDR1 MGHRA and CDR2 YSYEKL. CDR3 size: 18 residues. V was trimmed by 1 base and J by 1 base, leaving 16 bases between them.

Within the sample, this clonotype is medium-sized. The rearrangement uses TRBV4-1 and TRBJ1-3; D gene uncertain. The CDR3 has 19 residues. V dropped 3 bases and J dropped 0 bases, with 21 bases sitting between them. Germline values: CDR1 MGHRA, CDR2 YSYEKL. The DNA of the CDR3 is TGCGCCAGCAGCCAGGATCTCAGTTTGGGCCCGGACTCTGGAAACACCATATATTTT. Its protein product is CASSQDLSLGPDSGNTIYF.

This clonotype was seen at least ten times. V is TRBV7-9 and J is TRBJ1-4; TRBD1 aligns across 9 bases. V lost 4 bases, J lost 0 bases, and 6 bases stayed unmatched. Germline V gene data show CDR1 as SEHNR and CDR2 as FQNEAQ (reference sequence). The CDR3 consists of 17 residues. For the CDR3, the DNA is TGTGCCAGCAGCTCGCGGCGACAGGGGGCAACTAATGAAAAACTGTTTTTT. It yields the protein CASSSRRQGATNEKLFF.

This clonotype was picked up many times. The chain links TRBV7-7 to TRBJ2-5, with D tentatively TRBD1 (6 bases). V gave up 2 bases and J gave up 3 bases, with 13 bases separating them. Germline CDR1 is SSHAT and CDR2 is FNYEAQ (reference sequence). The CDR3 is 15 amino acids. The chain's CDR3 is CASSLYQGREETQYF. CDR3 coding DNA: TGTGCCAGCAGCTTATATCAGGGGAGAGAAGAGACCCAGTACTTC.

This clonotype occurred many times. The chain couples TRBV12-3 or TRBV12-4 to TRBJ1-6; D is perhaps TRBD1 (6 bases). V dropped 8 bases and J dropped 6 bases, with 11 bases sitting between them. The CDR3 sequence is 13 residues long. The CDR3 nucleotides are TGTGCCAGCTTGGGGGCGCGTAATTCACCCCTCCACTTT. Translated, it gives CASLGARNSPLHF.

This clonotype was recorded many times. The CDR3 here is CASRRLGQAGEQYF. The CDR3 DNA reads TGTGCCAGCAGACGATTGGGACAGGCGGGCGAGCAGTACTTC. The chain recombines TRBV11-3 with TRBJ2-7; 8 bases map to TRBD1. Trimming took 6 bases from V and 6 from J; bases not matched to a gene: 10. The CDR3 is 14 residues long. Looked up from germline, CDR1 is SGHNT and CDR2 is YENEEA.

The sample holds a few counts of this clonotype. The gene calls are TRBV24-1 and TRBJ2-2, with 12 bases identical to TRBD1. Trimming removed 6 bases from V and 2 bases from J; junction bases left unmatched: 12. Germline CDR1 is KGHDR and CDR2 is SFDVKD. CDR3 length: 19 residues. The chain's CDR3 is CATSTGTGGFSFNTGELFF. CDR3 nucleotide sequence: TGTGCCACCAGTACCGGGACAGGGGGCTTCTCGTTTAACACCGGGGAGCTGTTTTTT.

This clonotype was counted ten times or more. The V and J genes are TRBV7-9 and TRBJ1-1; no firm D call. The V gene lost 2 bases and the J gene lost 8 bases, with 6 bases spanning the gap. CDR3 length: 11 amino acids. Germline lookup yields CDR1 SEHNR and CDR2 FQNEAQ (reference sequence). CDR3 residues: CASSLTREAFF. DNA for the CDR3: TGTGCCAGCAGCTTAACGAGGGAAGCTTTCTTT.

At least ten counts were recorded for this clonotype. V and J are TRBV7-9 and TRBJ2-7; weak D call: TRBD1 (5 bases). Per germline, CDR1 SEHNR and CDR2 FQNEAQ (reference sequence). There are 15 residues in the CDR3. V dropped 5 bases and J dropped 2 bases, with 16 bases sitting between them. DNA of the CDR3: TGTGCCAGCAGCCAAGACAGTTTTGCTCCCTACGAGCAGTACTTC. Translated: CASSQDSFAPYEQYF.